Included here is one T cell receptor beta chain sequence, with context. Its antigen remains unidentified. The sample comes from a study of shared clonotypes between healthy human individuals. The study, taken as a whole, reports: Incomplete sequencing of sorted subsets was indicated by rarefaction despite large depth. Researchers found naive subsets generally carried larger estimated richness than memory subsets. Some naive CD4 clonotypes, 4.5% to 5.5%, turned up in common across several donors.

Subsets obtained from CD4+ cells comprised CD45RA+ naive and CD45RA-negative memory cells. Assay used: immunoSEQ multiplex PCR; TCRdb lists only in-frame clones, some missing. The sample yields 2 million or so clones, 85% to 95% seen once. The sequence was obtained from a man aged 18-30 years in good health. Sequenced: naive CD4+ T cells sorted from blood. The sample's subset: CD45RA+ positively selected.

The CDR3 DNA is TGTGCCATCACCCCCCGGGCCTCCGAGGATACGCAGTATTTT. Translated, it gives CAITPRASEDTQYF. The gene calls are TRBV10-3 and TRBJ2-3, with unresolved D. The V gene lost 7 bases and the J gene lost 6 bases, with 17 bases spanning the gap. CDR3 length: 14 amino acids. CDR1 is ENHRY, CDR2 SYGVKD, per germline.